Listed below are T cell receptor beta chains from one sample, sequenced in a study of OX40 agonist ivuxolimab in advanced cancers. The repertoire was sequenced with immunoSEQ multiplex PCR; TCRdb's copy has only in-frame clones and lacks some. The data hold under 40,000 clones, with roughly 87% observed a single time. The starting material was CD4+ or CD8+ T cells sorted from blood, obtained in a trial of the OX40 agonist ivuxolimab. The source is an adult with an advanced solid tumor such as melanoma, head and neck, liver or kidney cancer. The CDR3 runs from the conserved cysteine through the conserved F or W. D genes are given only for firm matches. Clone sizes are given selectively: once, few, many, or a class where the clone is expanded.

>TRBJ1-2|.|TRBV20-1|.
CSAPLYGYTF
TGCAGTGCCCCCCTTTATGGCTACACCTTC
>TRBJ1-5|TRBD1|TRBV2|.
CASSTDRASNQPQHF
TGTGCCAGCAGCACTGACAGGGCAAGCAATCAGCCCCAGCATTTT
>TRBJ2-3|.|TRBV28|.
CASSLYGQYPSTDTQYF
TGTGCCAGCAGTTTATATGGACAGTACCCTAGCACAGATACGCAGTATTTT
>TRBJ2-7|.|TRBV2|.
CASSAPTRGSYEQYF
TGTGCCAGCAGCGCCCCGACTAGGGGCTCCTACGAGCAGTACTTC
>TRBJ2-7|.|TRBV5-4|.
CASSLGRNSYEQYF
TGTGCCAGCAGCTTGGGGCGTAACTCCTACGAGCAGTACTTC
>TRBJ2-3|TRBD2|TRBV2|.
CASSESLAGSTDTQYF
TGTGCCAGCAGTGAAAGTCTAGCGGGGAGCACAGATACGCAGTATTTT
>TRBJ2-7|.|TRBV30|.
CAWSAATGVGYEQYF
TGTGCCTGGAGTGCGGCAACGGGCGTTGGCTACGAGCAGTACTTC
>TRBJ2-1|.|TRBV7-8|once
CASSQMEGSNNEQFF
TGTGCCAGCAGCCAAATGGAGGGGAGTAACAATGAGCAGTTCTTC
>TRBJ2-2|.|TRBV18|.
CASSPRETLNTGELFF
TGTGCCAGCTCCCCGAGGGAGACTCTGAACACCGGGGAGCTGTTTTTT
>TRBJ1-6|.|TRBV27|.
CASSLSPLRDIPSPLHF
TGTGCCAGCAGTTTATCGCCCCTCCGGGACATTCCTTCACCCCTCCACTTT
>TRBJ2-7|.|TRBV29-1|.
CSGTWDLDEQYF
TGCAGCGGGACCTGGGATCTTGACGAGCAGTACTTC
>TRBJ2-1|.|TRBV6-5|.
CASSSGISSYNEQFF
TGTGCCAGCAGCTCGGGGATAAGCTCCTACAATGAGCAGTTCTTC
>TRBJ1-1|.|TRBV5-1|.
CASSWEDSLNTEAFF
TGCGCCAGCAGCTGGGAGGACAGTTTGAACACTGAAGCTTTCTTT
>TRBJ2-7|TRBD1|TRBV7-9|.
CASSTTGTGRYEQYF
TGTGCCAGCAGCACGACCGGGACAGGGCGCTACGAGCAGTACTTC
>TRBJ2-5|TRBD2|TRBV27|once
CASTPTASGGPQETQYF
TGTGCCAGCACCCCAACGGCTAGCGGGGGGCCTCAAGAGACCCAGTACTTC
>TRBJ2-1|.|TRBV5-1|.
CASSLGTYNEQFF
TGCGCCAGCAGCTTAGGGACCTACAATGAGCAGTTCTTC
>TRBJ1-5|.|TRBV5-5|.
CASSLMPGVRSNQPQHF
TGTGCCAGCAGCTTGATGCCAGGAGTGAGGAGCAATCAGCCCCAGCATTTT
>TRBJ2-5|TRBD2|TRBV29-1|.
CSVGGLGQTLETQYF
TGCAGCGTTGGGGGACTAGGCCAAACCCTAGAGACCCAGTACTTC
>TRBJ2-2|.|TRBV9|.
CASSGGTGTLYNTGELFF
TGTGCCAGCAGCGGGGGTACAGGGACTCTTTACAACACCGGGGAGCTGTTTTTT
>TRBJ1-1|TRBD1|TRBV5-1|.
CASSFGTGGTEAFF
TGCGCCAGCAGCTTTGGGACAGGGGGCACTGAAGCTTTCTTT
>TRBJ2-2|TRBD1|TRBV19|.
CASSPHPDRGDTGELFF
TGTGCCAGTAGTCCGCACCCCGACAGGGGGGACACCGGGGAGCTGTTTTTT
>TRBJ2-2|.|TRBV14|.
CASSLGLSTGELFF
TGTGCCAGCAGCCTGGGACTTAGCACCGGGGAGCTGTTTTTT
>TRBJ2-7|TRBD1|TRBV19|.
CASSSRGPPNYEQYF
TGTGCCAGTAGTAGCAGGGGGCCCCCAAACTACGAGCAGTACTTC
>TRBJ2-7|TRBD1|TRBV28|.
CASRSGTGAYEQYF
TGTGCCAGCAGATCCGGGACAGGGGCCTACGAGCAGTACTTC
>TRBJ2-7|TRBD2|TRBV2|once
CASTWSGGSYEQYF
TGTGCCAGCACCTGGTCGGGGGGCTCCTACGAGCAGTACTTC
>TRBJ1-1|.|TRBV7-3|.
CASSLGSSEAFF
TGTGCCAGCAGCTTAGGTTCTTCTGAAGCTTTCTTT
>TRBJ1-6|TRBD1|TRBV7-6|.
CASSLGQGHSPLHF
TGTGCCAGCAGCTTGGGACAGGGCCATTCACCCCTCCACTTT
>TRBJ1-2|.|TRBV27|.
CASSQLGHGYTF
TGTGCCAGCAGCCAACTGGGACATGGCTACACCTTC
>TRBJ2-7|.|TRBV7-9|few
CASRRSVGYEQYF
TGTGCCAGCAGGAGATCCGTTGGGTACGAGCAGTACTTC
>TRBJ2-7|.|TRBV6-1|.
CASSAGDKYEQYF
TGTGCCAGCAGTGCGGGGGACAAATACGAGCAGTACTTC
>TRBJ1-2|.|TRBV27|.
CASSLSRTDYGYTF
TGTGCCAGCAGTTTATCGAGGACGGACTATGGCTACACCTTC
>TRBJ2-1|.|TRBV28|.
CASSPGLYNEQFF
TGTGCCAGCAGCCCTGGGCTTTACAATGAGCAGTTCTTC
>TRBJ2-3|TRBD2|TRBV7-9|once
CASSLLLSGSLDTQYF
TGTGCCAGCAGCTTACTCCTTAGCGGGAGTCTCGATACGCAGTATTTT
>TRBJ2-7|.|TRBV18|.
CASSPPETGNEQYF
TGTGCCAGCTCACCACCGGAAACAGGGAACGAGCAGTACTTC
>TRBJ2-7|TRBD1|TRBV23-1|.
CASSQSWRDRGSYEQYF
TGCGCCAGCAGTCAATCTTGGCGGGACAGGGGATCCTACGAGCAGTACTTC
>TRBJ2-1|TRBD2|TRBV11-2|.
CASSTATSGSTYEQFF
TGTGCCAGCAGCACGGCGACTAGCGGGAGCACCTATGAGCAGTTCTTC
>TRBJ1-2|.|TRBV4-1|.
CASSQDESGGYTF
TGCGCCAGCAGCCAAGATGAGTCCGGGGGCTACACCTTC
>TRBJ2-1|TRBD2|TRBV4-2|.
CASSQEGASGGGEQFF
TGTGCCAGCAGCCAAGAAGGAGCTAGCGGGGGTGGTGAGCAGTTCTTC
>TRBJ2-2|TRBD2|TRBV6-4|few
CASSLLAGETGELFF
TGTGCCAGCAGTCTACTAGCGGGAGAAACCGGGGAGCTGTTTTTT
>TRBJ2-5|TRBD1|TRBV19|.
CASSIPQTGPETQYF
TGTGCCAGTAGTATCCCTCAGACAGGGCCGGAGACCCAGTACTTC
>TRBJ1-2|TRBD1|TRBV6-5|.
CASRGTGQGYTF
TGTGCCAGCAGGGGGACAGGGCAGGGCTACACCTTC
>TRBJ1-1|.|TRBV7-2|.
CASSPTRNTEAFF
TGTGCCAGCAGCCCGACGCGGAACACTGAAGCTTTCTTT
>TRBJ2-7|.|TRBV7-9|.
CASSLDGELYEQYF
TGTGCCAGCAGCTTAGATGGAGAGCTCTACGAGCAGTACTTC
>TRBJ2-5|.|TRBV28|once
CASSPRLVGKETQYF
TGTGCCAGCAGCCCCCGTCTCGTGGGAAAAGAGACCCAGTACTTC
>TRBJ2-1|.|TRBV6-5|.
CASSRSAGRYNEQFF
TGTGCCAGCAGCCGCAGCGCCGGCCGTTACAATGAGCAGTTCTTC
>TRBJ2-1|.|TRBV11-1|once
CATSREQTLYNEQFF
TGTGCCACCTCCCGGGAACAGACACTTTACAATGAGCAGTTCTTC
>TRBJ2-7|.|TRBV4-1|.
CASSQNPSGEQYF
TGCGCCAGCAGCCAGAACCCGAGCGGCGAGCAGTACTTC
>TRBJ2-3|TRBD2|TRBV5-6|.
CASSPIAGVLTDTQYF
TGTGCCAGCAGCCCAATAGCGGGGGTTCTCACAGATACGCAGTATTTT
>TRBJ2-5|.|TRBV19|.
CASRVNDQETQYF
TGTGCCAGTAGGGTCAACGACCAAGAGACCCAGTACTTC
>TRBJ1-2|.|TRBV19|.
CASRDLNYGYTF
TGTGCCAGTCGGGACCTTAACTATGGCTACACCTTC
>TRBJ1-2|.|TRBV6-5|.
CASSLMDTSPYGYTF
TGTGCCAGCAGTTTAATGGACACGTCCCCCTATGGCTACACCTTC
>TRBJ2-5|.|TRBV5-4|.
CASSLDEPRAQYF
TGTGCCAGCAGCTTGGATGAACCGAGGGCCCAGTACTTC
>TRBJ1-3|.|TRBV5-6|.
CASSFAGSSGNTIYF
TGTGCCAGCAGCTTCGCAGGAAGCTCTGGAAACACCATATATTTT